The following is a T cell receptor beta chain sequence with its context. V lost 3 bases and J 6 bases, leaving 17 bases between the germline ends. Germline V gene data show CDR1 as MNHEY and CDR2 as SVGAGI. This CDR3 contains 15 residues. Per the authors' pipeline: Researchers report that nucleated cell counts were estimated from reference gene primer amplification. This table comes from immunoSEQ multiplex PCR, and its TCRdb copy is limited to in-frame clones, with some not included. V and J calls and clone size are as listed in that table; D and trimming were resolved from the DNA. Altogether 100,000 to 150,000 clones are present, 86% being singletons, with the ten largest covering approximately 5%. The sample originates from a study of blood T cell repertoires in COVID-19.

The chain employs TRBV6-5 and TRBJ1-2; a weak D match, TRBD1 (6 bases). The material sequenced was peripheral blood. The source of this sequence is a human donor in a cohort sampled during active COVID-19. CDR3 loop: CASSYIYRAGDGYTF. Written as DNA, the CDR3 is TGTGCCAGCAGTTATATATACAGGGCGGGGGATGGCTACACCTTC.